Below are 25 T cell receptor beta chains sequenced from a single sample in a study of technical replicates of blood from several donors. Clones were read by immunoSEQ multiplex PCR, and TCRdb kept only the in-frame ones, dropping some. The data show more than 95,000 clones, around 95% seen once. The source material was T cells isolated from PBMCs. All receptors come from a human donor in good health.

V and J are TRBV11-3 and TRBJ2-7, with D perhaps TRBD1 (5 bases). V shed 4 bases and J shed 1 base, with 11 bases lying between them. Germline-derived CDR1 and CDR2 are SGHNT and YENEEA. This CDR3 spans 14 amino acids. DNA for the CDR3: TGTGCCAGCAGCTCCAGGGATAATTCCTACGAGCAGTACTTC. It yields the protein CASSSRDNSYEQYF.

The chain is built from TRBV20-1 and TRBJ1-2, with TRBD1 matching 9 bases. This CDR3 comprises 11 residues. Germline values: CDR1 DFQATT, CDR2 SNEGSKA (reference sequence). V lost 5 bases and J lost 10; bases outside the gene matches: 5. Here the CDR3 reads CSAFRQGDYTF. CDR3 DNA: TGCAGTGCTTTCCGACAGGGGGACTACACCTTC.

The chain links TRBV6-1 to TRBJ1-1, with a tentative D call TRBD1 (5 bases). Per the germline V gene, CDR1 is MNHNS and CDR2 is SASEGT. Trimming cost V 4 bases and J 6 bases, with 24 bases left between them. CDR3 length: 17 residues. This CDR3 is CASSGGLTLILGAEAFF. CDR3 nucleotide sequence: TGTGCCAGCAGTGGGGGACTTACCCTAATACTGGGCGCTGAAGCTTTCTTT.

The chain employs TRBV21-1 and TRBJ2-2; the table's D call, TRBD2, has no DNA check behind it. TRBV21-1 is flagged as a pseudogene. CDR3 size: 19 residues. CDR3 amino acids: CASSKDPRPQRSNTGELFF. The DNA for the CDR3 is TGTGCCAGCAGCAAAGATCCTCGTCCTCAGCGGTCGAACACCGGGGAGCTGTTTTTT.

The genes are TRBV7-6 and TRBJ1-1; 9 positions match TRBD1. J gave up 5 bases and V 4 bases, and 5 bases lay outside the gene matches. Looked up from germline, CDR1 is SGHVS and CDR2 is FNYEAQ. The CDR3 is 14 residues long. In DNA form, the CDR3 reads TGTGCCAGCAGCTCCGCGGGACAGGGAACTGAAGCTTTCTTT. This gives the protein CASSSAGQGTEAFF.

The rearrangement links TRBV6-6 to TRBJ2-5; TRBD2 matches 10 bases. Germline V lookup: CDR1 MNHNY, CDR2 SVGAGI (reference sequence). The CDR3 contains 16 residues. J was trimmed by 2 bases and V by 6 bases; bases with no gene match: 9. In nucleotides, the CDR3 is TGTGCCAGCAGCCCGATAGCGGGGGGAAGGCAAGAGACCCAGTACTTC. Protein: CASSPIAGGRQETQYF.

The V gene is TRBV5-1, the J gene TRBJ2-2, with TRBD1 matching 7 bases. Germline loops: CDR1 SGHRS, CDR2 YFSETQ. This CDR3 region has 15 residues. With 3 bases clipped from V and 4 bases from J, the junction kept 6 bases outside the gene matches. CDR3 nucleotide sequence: TGCGCCAGCAGCTGGGCGACAGGGCTCACCGGGGAGCTGTTTTTT. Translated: CASSWATGLTGELFF.

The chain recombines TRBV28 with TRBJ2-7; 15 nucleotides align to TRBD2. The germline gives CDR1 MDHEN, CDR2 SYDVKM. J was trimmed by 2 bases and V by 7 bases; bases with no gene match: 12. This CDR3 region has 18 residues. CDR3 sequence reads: CASTALGLAGGVAYEQYF. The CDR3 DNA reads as TGTGCCAGCACCGCCCTCGGACTAGCGGGAGGGGTGGCCTACGAGCAGTACTTC.

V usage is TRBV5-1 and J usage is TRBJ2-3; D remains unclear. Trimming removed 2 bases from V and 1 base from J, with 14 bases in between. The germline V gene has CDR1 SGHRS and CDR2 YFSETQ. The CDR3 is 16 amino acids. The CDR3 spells CASSFPRASGTDTQYF. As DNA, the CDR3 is TGCGCCAGCAGCTTTCCTAGAGCCAGCGGCACAGATACGCAGTATTTT.

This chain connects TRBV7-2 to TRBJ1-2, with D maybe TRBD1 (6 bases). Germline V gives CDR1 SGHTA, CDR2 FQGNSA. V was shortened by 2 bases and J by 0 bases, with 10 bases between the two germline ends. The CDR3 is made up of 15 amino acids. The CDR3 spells CASSLQGPANYGYTF. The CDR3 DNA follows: TGTGCCAGCAGCTTACAGGGGCCTGCTAACTATGGCTACACCTTC.

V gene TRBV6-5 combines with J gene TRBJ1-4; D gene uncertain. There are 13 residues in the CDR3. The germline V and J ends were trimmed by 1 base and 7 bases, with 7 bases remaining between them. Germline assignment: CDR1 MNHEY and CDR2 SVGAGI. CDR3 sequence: CASSYLGSEKLFF. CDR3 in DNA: TGTGCCAGCAGTTACTTGGGGAGTGAAAAACTGTTTTTT.

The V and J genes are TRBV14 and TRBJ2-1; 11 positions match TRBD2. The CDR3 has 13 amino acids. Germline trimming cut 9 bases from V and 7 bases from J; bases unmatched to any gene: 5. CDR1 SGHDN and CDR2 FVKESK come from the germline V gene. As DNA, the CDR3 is TGTGCCAGTAAGGGACTAGCGGTGAATGAGCAGTTCTTC. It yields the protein CASKGLAVNEQFF.

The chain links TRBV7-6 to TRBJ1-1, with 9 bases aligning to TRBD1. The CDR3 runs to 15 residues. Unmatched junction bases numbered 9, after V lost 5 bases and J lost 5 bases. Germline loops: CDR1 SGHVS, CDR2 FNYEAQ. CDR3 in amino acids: CASSLRDREITEAFF. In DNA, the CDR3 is TGTGCCAGCAGCCTCCGGGACAGGGAGATTACTGAAGCTTTCTTT. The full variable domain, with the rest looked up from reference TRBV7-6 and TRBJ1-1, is GAGVSQSPRYKVTKRGQDVALRCDPISGHVSLYWYRQALGQGPEFLTYFNYEAQQDKSGLPNDRFSAERPEGSISTLTIQRTEQRDSAMYRCASSLRDREITEAFFGQGTRLTVV.

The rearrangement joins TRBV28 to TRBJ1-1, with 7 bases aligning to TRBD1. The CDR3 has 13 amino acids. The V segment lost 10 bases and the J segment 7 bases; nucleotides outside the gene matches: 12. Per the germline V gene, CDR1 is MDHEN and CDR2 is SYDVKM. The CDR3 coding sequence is TGTGCCATCCATCCTGACAGGGCATATGAAGCTTTCTTT. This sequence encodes CAIHPDRAYEAFF.

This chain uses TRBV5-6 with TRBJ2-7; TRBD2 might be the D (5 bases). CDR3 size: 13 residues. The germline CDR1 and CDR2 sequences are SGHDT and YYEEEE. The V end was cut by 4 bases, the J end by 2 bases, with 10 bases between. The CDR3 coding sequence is TGTGCCAGCAGCCTAACCGGGGCCTACGAGCAGTACTTC. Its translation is CASSLTGAYEQYF. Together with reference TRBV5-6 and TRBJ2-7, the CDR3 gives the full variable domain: DAGVTQSPTHLIKTRGQQVTLRCSPKSGHDTVSWYQQALGQGPQFIFQYYEEEERQRGNFPDRFSGHQFPNYSSELNVNALLLGDSALYLCASSLTGAYEQYFGPGTRLTVT.

CDR3 protein: CASSEARKAFF. The CDR3 nucleotides are TGTGCCAGCAGTGAAGCGCGAAAAGCTTTCTTT. The chain is built from TRBV2 and TRBJ1-1; D is unclear. Per the germline V gene, CDR1 is SNHLY and CDR2 is FYNNEI. Trimming left V 0 bases short and J 9 bases short, with 5 bases between. The length of the CDR3 is 11 residues. The variable domain in full, completed from reference TRBV2 and TRBJ1-1, reads EPEVTQTPSHQVTQMGQEVILRCVPISNHLYFYWYRQILGQKVEFLVSFYNNEISEKSEIFDDQFSVERPDGSNFTLKIRSTKLEDSAMYFCASSEARKAFFGQGTRLTVV.

In DNA form, the CDR3 reads TGTGCCAGCAGGCTCCAGGGATATGGCTACACCTTC. It codes for CASRLQGYGYTF. The rearrangement uses TRBV2 and TRBJ1-2, with D perhaps TRBD1 (5 bases). Deletions cut 6 bases from V and 5 bases from J, with 10 bases between. The CDR3 loop spans 12 amino acids. Germline lookup yields CDR1 SNHLY and CDR2 FYNNEI.

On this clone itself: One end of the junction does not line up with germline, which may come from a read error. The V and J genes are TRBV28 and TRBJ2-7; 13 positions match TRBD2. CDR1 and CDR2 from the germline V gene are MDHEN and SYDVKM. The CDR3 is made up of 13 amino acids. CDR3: CASSPNQGLAGNF. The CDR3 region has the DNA TGTGCCAGCAGCCCCAACCAGGGACTAGCGGGAAACTTC.

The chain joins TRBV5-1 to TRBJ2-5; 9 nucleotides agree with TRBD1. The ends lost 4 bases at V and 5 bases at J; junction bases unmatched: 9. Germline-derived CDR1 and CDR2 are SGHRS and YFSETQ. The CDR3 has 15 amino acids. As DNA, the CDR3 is TGCGCCAGCAGCAACCCACAGGGGGCAGAGGAGACCCAGTACTTC. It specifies CASSNPQGAEETQYF.

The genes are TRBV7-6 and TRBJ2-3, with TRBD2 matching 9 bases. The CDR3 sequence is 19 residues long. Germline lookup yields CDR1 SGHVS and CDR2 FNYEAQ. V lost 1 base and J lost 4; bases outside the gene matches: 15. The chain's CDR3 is CASSLVGRLGRGGPDTQYF. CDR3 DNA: TGTGCCAGCAGCTTAGTAGGCCGTCTCGGGCGGGGGGGCCCAGATACGCAGTATTTT.

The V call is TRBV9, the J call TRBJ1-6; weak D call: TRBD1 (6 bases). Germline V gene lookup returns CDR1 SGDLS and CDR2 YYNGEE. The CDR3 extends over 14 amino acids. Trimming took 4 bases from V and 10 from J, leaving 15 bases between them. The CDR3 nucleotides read TGTGCCAGCAGCTTAAGACAGGCTAGCTCACCCCTCCACTTT. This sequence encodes CASSLRQASSPLHF.

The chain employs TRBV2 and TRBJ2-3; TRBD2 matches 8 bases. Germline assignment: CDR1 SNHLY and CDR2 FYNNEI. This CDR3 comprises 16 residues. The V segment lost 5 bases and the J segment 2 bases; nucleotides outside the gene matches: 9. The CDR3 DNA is TGTGCCAGCAGTTCCCGGGGGCGGGGGGTCACAGATACGCAGTATTTT. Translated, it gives CASSSRGRGVTDTQYF.

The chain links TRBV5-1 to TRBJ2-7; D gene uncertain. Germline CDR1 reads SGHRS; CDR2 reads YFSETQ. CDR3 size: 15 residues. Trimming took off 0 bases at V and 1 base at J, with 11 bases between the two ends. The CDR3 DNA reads TGCGCCAGCAGCTTGGACGGCAGGAATTCCTACGAGCAGTACTTC. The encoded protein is CASSLDGRNSYEQYF. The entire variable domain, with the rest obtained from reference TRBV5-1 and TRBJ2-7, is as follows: KAGVTQTPRYLIKTRGQQVTLSCSPISGHRSVSWYQQTPGQGLQFLFEYFSETQRNKGNFPGRFSGRQFSNSRSEMNVSTLELGDSALYLCASSLDGRNSYEQYFGPGTRLTVT.

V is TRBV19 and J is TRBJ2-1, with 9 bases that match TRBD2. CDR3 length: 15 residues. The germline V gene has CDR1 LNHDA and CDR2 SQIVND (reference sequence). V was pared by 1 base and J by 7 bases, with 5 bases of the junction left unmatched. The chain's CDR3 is CASSIGGREVNEQFF. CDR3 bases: TGTGCCAGTAGTATAGGCGGGAGGGAGGTAAATGAGCAGTTCTTC.

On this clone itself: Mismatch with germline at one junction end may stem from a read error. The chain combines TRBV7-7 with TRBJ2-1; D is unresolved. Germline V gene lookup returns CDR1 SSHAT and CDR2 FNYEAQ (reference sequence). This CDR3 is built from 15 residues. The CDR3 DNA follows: TGTGCTAGCAGCCCAACTCGTACCTACCGCAATGAGCAGTTCTTC. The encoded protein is CASSPTRTYRNEQFF.